These 15 T cell receptor beta chains were sequenced from one sample in a study of OX40 agonist ivuxolimab in advanced cancers. Clones were sequenced by immunoSEQ multiplex PCR, and TCRdb holds only the in-frame ones, with some missing. The sample has 80,000 or so clones; almost 85% are singletons. Specimen: CD4+ or CD8+ T cells sorted from blood, collected in a trial of the OX40 agonist ivuxolimab. Receptor source: an adult with an advanced solid tumor such as melanoma, head and neck, liver or kidney cancer.

The V call is TRBV7-9, the J call TRBJ2-5; TRBD2 agrees at 9 bases. Germline V CDR1 and CDR2: SEHNR, FQNEAQ (reference sequence). The CDR3 is 17 amino acids. J lost 2 bases, V lost 2 bases, and 9 bases had no gene match. The CDR3 here is CASSLSDSGGSQETQYF. CDR3 nucleotide sequence: TGTGCCAGCAGCTTATCTGATAGCGGGGGCTCTCAAGAGACCCAGTACTTC.

This chain uses TRBV16 with TRBJ2-3; D is unclear. The germline V and J ends were trimmed by 1 base and 0 bases, with 5 bases remaining between them. Per the germline V gene, CDR1 is KGHSY and CDR2 is FQNENV. The CDR3 contains 14 residues. Written as DNA, the CDR3 is TGTGCCAGCAGCCAATTGGGCAGCACAGATACGCAGTATTTT. Its translation: CASSQLGSTDTQYF. Based on the CDR3 plus reference TRBV16 and TRBJ2-3, the full variable domain is GEEVAQTPKHLVRGEGQKAKLYCAPIKGHSYVFWYQQVLKNEFKFLISFQNENVFDETGMPKERFSAKCLPNSPCSLEIQATKLEDSAVYFCASSQLGSTDTQYFGPGTRLTVL.

This clone was found a few times. The chain uses TRBV5-1 and TRBJ1-6; D call uncertain. The CDR3 spans 15 residues. V lost 0 bases and J lost 7, with 11 bases in between. The germline CDR1 and CDR2 sequences are SGHRS and YFSETQ. Here the CDR3 reads CASSLGGGTNSPLHF. CDR3 bases: TGCGCCAGCAGCTTGGGTGGCGGAACAAATTCACCCCTCCACTTT.

This rearrangement joins TRBV11-3 to TRBJ2-3; D possibly uses TRBD1 or TRBD2 (5 bases each). Germline loops: CDR1 SGHNT, CDR2 YENEEA. This CDR3 comprises 14 residues. With 3 bases removed from V and 3 bases from J, the gap between germline ends came to 10 bases. The CDR3 loop is CASSFGTQTDTQYF. CDR3 bases: TGTGCCAGCAGCTTTGGGACCCAAACAGATACGCAGTATTTT. Full variable domain (rest looked up from reference TRBV11-3 and TRBJ2-3): EAGVVQSPRYKIIEKKQPVAFWCNPISGHNTLYWYLQNLGQGPELLIRYENEEAVDDSQLPKDRFSAERLKGVDSTLKIQPAELGDSAVYLCASSFGTQTDTQYFGPGTRLTVL.

J is TRBJ1-2 and V is TRBV29-1, with 8 bases that match TRBD1. V was pared by 5 bases and J by 2 bases, with 10 bases of the junction left unmatched. This CDR3 spans 15 amino acids. Germline V gene data show CDR1 as SQVTM and CDR2 as ANQGSEA. The DNA of the CDR3 is TGCAGCGTTCGGCAGGGGGCGAGAGTGAACTATGGCTACACCTTC. This codes for CSVRQGARVNYGYTF.

This clone was seen more than once but under ten times. This sample includes further DNA sequences coding for the same CDR3. J is TRBJ2-5 and V is TRBV7-2, with TRBD2 matching over 8 bases. V lost 3 bases to trimming and J lost 5 bases; unmatched junction nucleotides: 2. CDR1 is SGHTA and CDR2 is FQGNSA in the germline V gene. The CDR3 is 13 amino acids. The CDR3 protein is CASSFTGGETQYF. CDR3 nucleotides: TGTGCCAGCAGCTTTACGGGAGGGGAGACCCAGTACTTC.

This clone appeared a few times. The chain carries TRBV7-9 and TRBJ2-2, with D unclear. The germline CDR1 and CDR2 sequences are SEHNR and FQNEAQ (reference sequence). The V end lost 5 bases, the J end lost 7 bases, and 14 bases lay between the germline ends. The CDR3 has 14 residues. This chain's CDR3 is CASSQESRSGELFF. In DNA, the CDR3 is TGTGCCAGCAGCCAGGAATCACGGAGCGGGGAGCTGTTTTTT. The variable domain in full, completed from reference TRBV7-9 and TRBJ2-2, reads DTGVSQNPRHKITKRGQNVTFRCDPISEHNRLYWYRQTLGQGPEFLTYFQNEAQLEKSRLLSDRFSAERPKGSFSTLEIQRTEQGDSAMYLCASSQESRSGELFFGEGSRLTVL.

The genes are TRBV11-2 and TRBJ2-7, with TRBD2 matching over 13 bases. Germline V gives CDR1 SGHAT, CDR2 FQNNGV. CDR3 size: 16 residues. The ends lost 1 base at V and 5 bases at J; junction bases unmatched: 5. This chain's CDR3 is CASSLGLAGGIDEQYF. The CDR3 DNA reads as TGTGCCAGCAGCTTAGGACTAGCGGGGGGAATCGACGAGCAGTACTTC.

The genes are TRBV29-1 and TRBJ2-1, with no clear D. The germline V gene has CDR1 SQVTM and CDR2 ANQGSEA. This CDR3 region has 11 residues. V lost 7 bases to trimming and J lost 3 bases, with 7 bases between them. The CDR3 sequence is CSATNYNEQFF. CDR3 nucleotide sequence: TGCAGCGCTACTAACTACAATGAGCAGTTCTTC.

The J gene is TRBJ2-2, the V gene TRBV2, with a tentative D call TRBD1 (5 bases). Trimming left V 3 bases short and J 1 base short, with 9 bases between. This CDR3 is built from 15 residues. The germline gives CDR1 SNHLY, CDR2 FYNNEI. This CDR3 reads CASSEQGRNTGELFF. The CDR3 bases are TGTGCCAGCAGTGAGCAGGGTCGGAACACCGGGGAGCTGTTTTTT.

The V call is TRBV18, the J call TRBJ1-1; no definite D call. CDR3 size: 14 residues. Germline CDR1 and CDR2: KGHSH and LQKENI. Deletions cut 8 bases from V and 3 bases from J, with 16 bases between. CDR3 sequence (DNA): TGTGCCAGCCTACCTTCGTGGGGAGACACTGAAGCTTTCTTT. Residues: CASLPSWGDTEAFF.

CDR3 sequence: CASSSTPNTGELFF. DNA of the CDR3: TGTGCCAGCAGCTCCACACCGAACACCGGGGAGCTGTTTTTT. V is TRBV11-3 and J is TRBJ2-2; D unclear. The CDR3 is 14 residues long. The V and J ends lost 4 bases and 0 bases respectively, with 6 bases between them. Germline lookup yields CDR1 SGHNT and CDR2 YENEEA.

Only one count was recorded for this clone. The V call is TRBV5-4, the J call TRBJ1-5; tentative D call: TRBD1 (6 bases). Germline V gives CDR1 SGHNT, CDR2 YYREEE (reference sequence). Trimming left V 1 base short and J 0 bases short, with 17 bases between. The CDR3 runs to 18 residues. CDR3 protein: CASSLIGRGRGSNQPQHF. DNA of the CDR3: TGTGCCAGCAGCTTGATTGGGCGGGGCAGGGGTAGCAATCAGCCCCAGCATTTT. Drawing the rest from reference TRBV5-4 and TRBJ1-5, the complete variable domain is ETGVTQSPTHLIKTRGQQVTLRCSSQSGHNTVSWYQQALGQGPQFIFQYYREEENGRGNFPPRFSGLQFPNYSSELNVNALELDDSALYLCASSLIGRGRGSNQPQHFGDGTRLSIL.

Only a few counts were recorded for this clone. The chain recombines TRBV5-4 with TRBJ1-2; TRBD1 might be the D (5 bases). This CDR3 contains 14 residues. V gave up 3 bases and J gave up 2 bases, with 11 bases separating them. Germline lookup yields CDR1 SGHNT and CDR2 YYREEE (reference sequence). Here the CDR3 reads CASSSGASNYGYTF. In nucleotides, the CDR3 is TGTGCCAGCAGCTCCGGGGCCTCAAACTATGGCTACACCTTC.

The chain recombines TRBV18 with TRBJ1-1, with a tentative D call TRBD1 (5 bases). The CDR3 extends over 14 amino acids. Germline V gene sequence: CDR1 KGHSH, CDR2 LQKENI. The V and J ends lost 5 bases and 6 bases respectively, with 16 bases between them. The CDR3 coding sequence is TGTGCCAGCTCAGGACCCTCCCAGGGCGCTGAAGCTTTCTTT. Amino acids: CASSGPSQGAEAFF.